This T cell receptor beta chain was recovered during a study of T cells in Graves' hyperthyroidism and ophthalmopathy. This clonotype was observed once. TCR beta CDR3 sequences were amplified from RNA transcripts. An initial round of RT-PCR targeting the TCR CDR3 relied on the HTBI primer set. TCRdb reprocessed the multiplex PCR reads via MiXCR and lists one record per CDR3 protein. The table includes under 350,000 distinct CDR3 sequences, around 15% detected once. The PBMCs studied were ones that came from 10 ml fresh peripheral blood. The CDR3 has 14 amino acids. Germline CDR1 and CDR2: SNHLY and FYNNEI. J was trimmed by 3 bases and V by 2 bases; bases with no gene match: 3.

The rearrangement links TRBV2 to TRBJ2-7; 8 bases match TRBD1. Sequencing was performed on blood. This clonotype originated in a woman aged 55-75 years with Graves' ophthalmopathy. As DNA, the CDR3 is TGTGCCAGCAGTGAAAGGACAGGGAGCTACGAGCAGTACTTC. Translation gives CASSERTGSYEQYF.